This T cell receptor beta chain was documented in a study of shared clonotypes between healthy human individuals. Findings of the study overall: Since donors were few, the genetic and exposure-history diversity represented was limited.

Trimming removed 4 bases from V and 6 bases from J; junction bases left unmatched: 20. The germline V gene has CDR1 LGHNA and CDR2 YNFKEQ. The CDR3 has 19 residues. This clone was counted a single time. Its antigen remains unidentified. In the original processing: From ImmunoSEQ came sequences covering only the junction and carrying no quality scores, so filtering differed. The repertoire was sequenced with immunoSEQ multiplex PCR; TCRdb's copy has only in-frame clones and lacks some. The DNA was the basis for D and trimming; V, J and clone size are from that table. This table has approximately 710,000 clones, 90% appearing once.

The receptor was isolated from a man aged 18 to 30 in good health. Some clones in this sample may be carry-over from other donors' samples. J is TRBJ2-4 and V is TRBV4-2, with 8 bases matching TRBD2. Sequenced: memory CD8+ T cells from PBMCs. Subset here: CD45RO+ cells pooled with CCR7-negative TemRA cells. CDR3 coding DNA: TGTGCCAGCAGCCCGGTTAGTCGGCTAGCGGGTCCAGCGGGAAACATTCAGTACTTC. Residues: CASSPVSRLAGPAGNIQYF.